One and the same sample provided the 14 T cell receptor beta chains below, sequenced in a study of shared clonotypes between healthy human individuals. Sequenced by immunoSEQ multiplex PCR; TCRdb stores in-frame clones only, minus some. The sample contains around 500,000 clones, around 85% of which appear only once. Sequencing input: PBMCs. Receptors originate from a woman aged 40 to 50 in good health. Some clones in this sample may be carry-over from other donors' samples.

This clone was counted a single time. The chain employs TRBV14 and TRBJ2-7; D is ambiguous. The V and J ends lost 0 bases and 0 bases respectively, with 9 bases between them. The germline CDR1 and CDR2 sequences are SGHDN and FVKESK. The CDR3 consists of 15 residues. The CDR3 loop reads CASSQDYGPSYEQYF. The CDR3, as DNA: TGTGCCAGCAGCCAAGATTACGGCCCCTCCTACGAGCAGTACTTC.

This rearrangement joins TRBV6-1 to TRBJ1-1, with D possibly being TRBD1 (6 bases). Deletions cut 10 bases from V and 4 bases from J, with 10 bases between. The CDR3 consists of 11 residues. Germline CDR1 and CDR2: MNHNS and SASEGT. In nucleotides, the CDR3 is TGTGCCACAGACAGGTTCACTGAAGCTTTCTTT. Its translation is CATDRFTEAFF.

In regard to this clone: This likely came from a read error, as a far larger clone is one base away. This sample includes further DNA sequences coding for the same CDR3. V gene TRBV19 combines with J gene TRBJ1-5; D remains unclear. V lost 3 bases and J 0 bases, leaving 9 bases between the germline ends. This CDR3 is built from 15 residues. The germline V gene has CDR1 LNHDA and CDR2 SQIVND (reference sequence). In nucleotides, the CDR3 is TGTGCCAGTAGTATTACCGGTTATAGCAATCAGCCCCAGCATTTT. Amino acid sequence: CASSITGYSNQPQHF.

With respect to this clone: With only one base between it and a far larger clone, this is likely a read error. The chain joins TRBV2 to TRBJ1-3; 7 nucleotides align to TRBD1. The better agreement between TRBJ2-2 and the DNA end casts doubt on the J call. The CDR3 has 14 residues. CDR1 is SNHLY and CDR2 is FYNNEI in the germline V gene. CDR3: CASSETGSTGELFF. The CDR3 DNA is TGTGCCAGCAGTGAGACAGGGAGTACCGGGGAGCTGTTTTTT.

This clone was recorded only once. The V call is TRBV21-1, the J call TRBJ1-2; no check of the table's D call, TRBD1, against the DNA was made. TRBV21-1 is a known pseudogene. This CDR3 region has 18 residues. The CDR3 DNA reads as TGTGCCAGCAGCGGGGGACAGGGGGCGTACCCCGATAACTATGGCTACACCTTC. Its protein is CASSGGQGAYPDNYGYTF.

This chain connects TRBV7-9 to TRBJ2-2, with D unresolved. The germline V and J ends were trimmed by 6 bases and 4 bases, with 21 bases remaining between them. Germline CDR1 and CDR2: SEHNR and FQNEAQ (reference sequence). The CDR3 covers 17 residues. In DNA form, the CDR3 reads TGTGCCAGCAGTCCCACCGGGTCCCTAATTTCCACCGGGGAGCTGTTTTTT. The encoded protein is CASSPTGSLISTGELFF.

About this clone: A far bigger clonotype differs at one base, so this is likely a read error. The chain carries TRBV5-1 and TRBJ2-5; D gene unclear. CDR1 is SGHRS, CDR2 YFSETQ, per germline. The CDR3 length is 13 residues. CDR3 DNA: TGCGCCAGCAGCCCCGGTCCCCAAGAGGCCCAGTACTTC. As protein: CASSPGPQEAQYF.

The chain employs TRBV6-5 and TRBJ2-3; TRBD1 matches at 9 bases. Germline-derived CDR1 and CDR2 are MNHEY and SVGAGI. The CDR3 covers 15 residues. The V segment lost 6 bases and the J segment 2 bases; nucleotides outside the gene matches: 6. CDR3 DNA sequence: TGTGCCAGCAGCCCAACAGGGGGCTACACAGATACGCAGTATTTT. This gives the protein CASSPTGGYTDTQYF.

V is TRBV7-8 and J is TRBJ1-2, with TRBD1 identical over 9 bases. Germline V CDR1 and CDR2: SGHVS, FQNEAQ. V was pared by 5 bases and J by 5 bases, with 9 bases of the junction left unmatched. This CDR3 is 15 amino acids long. The CDR3 is CASSHDRGRRYGYTF. In DNA, the CDR3 is TGTGCCAGCAGCCACGACAGGGGGAGGCGGTATGGCTACACCTTC.

This clone was counted once. The genes are TRBV28 and TRBJ1-4; 9 bases line up with TRBD1. The CDR3 is 17 residues long. The germline gives CDR1 MDHEN, CDR2 SYDVKM. Trimming removed 4 bases from V and 1 base from J; junction bases left unmatched: 7. The CDR3: CASSSPTGQGTNEKLFF. CDR3 bases: TGTGCCAGCAGTTCCCCGACGGGACAGGGAACTAATGAAAAACTGTTTTTT.

Regarding this clone: The sample contains more than one DNA sequence encoding this CDR3. The chain is built from TRBV28 and TRBJ2-1; weak D call: TRBD1 (5 bases). The CDR3 runs to 13 residues. Germline assignment: CDR1 MDHEN and CDR2 SYDVKM. Trimming shortened V by 2 bases and J by 5 bases, and 7 bases separated the two germline ends. The CDR3 loop is CASSLDSNNEQFF. The CDR3 DNA reads as TGTGCCAGCAGTTTAGACAGTAACAATGAGCAGTTCTTC.

This clone was seen a single time. The chain employs TRBV18 and TRBJ2-3; 11 positions agree with TRBD2. The germline gives CDR1 KGHSH, CDR2 LQKENI. This CDR3 is 18 amino acids long. V was pared by 0 bases and J by 1 base, with 6 bases of the junction left unmatched. DNA of the CDR3: TGTGCCAGCTCACCACCCCGCTTGACTAGCGGGGGCACAGATACGCAGTATTTT. It yields the protein CASSPPRLTSGGTDTQYF.

About this clone itself: Given a much more abundant clone one base away, this may be a read error. The chain has TRBV9 and TRBJ2-1; 12 bases match TRBD1. There are 14 residues in the CDR3. V was pared by 4 bases and J by 10 bases, with 6 bases of the junction left unmatched. Germline V gene data show CDR1 as SGDLS and CDR2 as YYNGEE. Written as DNA, the CDR3 is TGTGCCAGCAGCCCGGGACAGGGGGCTGGAGAGCAGTTCTTC. Protein sequence: CASSPGQGAGEQFF. Drawing the rest from reference TRBV9 and TRBJ2-1, the complete variable domain is DSGVTQTPKHLITATGQRVTLRCSPRSGDLSVYWYQQSLDQGLQFLIQYYNGEERAKGNILERFSAQQFPDLHSELNLSSLELGDSALYFCASSPGQGAGEQFFGPGTRLTVL.

Worth noting for this clone: Since a far larger clone is one base different, this is likely a read error. This chain joins TRBV15 and TRBJ2-2; either TRBD1 or TRBD2 may supply D (6 bases each). Germline CDR1 LNHNV, CDR2 YYDKDF (reference sequence). This CDR3 comprises 14 residues. Written as DNA, the CDR3 is TGTGCCACCAGCCCCTCCACAGGGCGCGGGGAGCTGTCTTTT. Protein: CATSPSTGRGELSF.